Included here is one T cell receptor (beta chain) sequence, with context. The record originates from a study of blood T cell repertoires in COVID-19. Across the whole study: The samples span acute and convalescent COVID-19 from the United States, Italy and Spain. In each case, the material was cDNA or gDNA derived from T cells, B-cell-depleted T cells, or PBMCs.

The germline V gene has CDR1 SGHVS and CDR2 FNYEAQ. CDR3 length: 15 residues. Trimming took 1 base from V and 4 from J; bases not matched to a gene: 4. As processed by the authors: From reference gene primer amplification, estimates of nucleated cell counts were derived. Using immunoSEQ multiplex PCR, the repertoire was profiled, and TCRdb retains in-frame clones only, with some absent. V, J and clone size derive from that table, while D and trimming were established from the DNA sequence. The table records about 300,000 clones, approximately 90% of them present only once. The chain has TRBV7-6 and TRBJ2-3; TRBD2 matches at 8 bases. The sequencing sample was made of peripheral blood. The receptor was isolated from a woman aged 30 to 39 who had recovered from COVID-19. CDR3 in amino acids: CASSLGGGSADTQYF. In DNA, the CDR3 is TGTGCCAGCAGCTTAGGCGGGGGGTCAGCAGATACGCAGTATTTT. The entire variable domain, with the rest obtained from reference TRBV7-6 and TRBJ2-3, is as follows: GAGVSQSPRYKVTKRGQDVALRCDPISGHVSLYWYRQALGQGPEFLTYFNYEAQQDKSGLPNDRFSAERPEGSISTLTIQRTEQRDSAMYRCASSLGGGSADTQYFGPGTRLTVL.